Listed below are T cell receptor beta chains from one sample, sequenced in a study of Ad26.COV2.S vaccination and SARS-CoV-2 variants. This table comes from immunoSEQ multiplex PCR, and its TCRdb copy is limited to in-frame clones, with some not included. There are hundreds of thousands of clones in the sample; around nine tenths occur only once, and approximately 12% lies in the top ten. The material was peripheral blood, obtained in a trial of Ad26.COV2.S vaccine versus placebo. These receptors all come from a person aged 18 to 59 who received the Ad26.COV2.S COVID-19 vaccine or a placebo. Both conserved end residues are part of each CDR3. Fields, in order: D gene, clone size, J gene, V gene, CDR3 DNA, CDR3 protein. A D gene is named only where the DNA matches it firmly. For some rows the clone size is stated as once, few or many, or as a class when expanded; others skip it.

TRBD1,few,TRBJ1-6,TRBV7-9,TGTGCCAGCTCTAAGGGGGCTGATAATTCACCCCTCCACTTT,CASSKGADNSPLHF
TRBD2,-,TRBJ2-7,TRBV27,TGTGCCAGCAGTCCCCGGACTAGAAATTTCTACGAGCAGTACTTC,CASSPRTRNFYEQYF
-,-,TRBJ1-4,TRBV5-8,TGTGCCAGCAGCTTGGGAGGGACCCTTAATGAAAAACTGTTTTTT,CASSLGGTLNEKLFF
TRBD1,-,TRBJ2-7,TRBV6-2/TRBV6-3,TGTGCCAGCAGTTTGGCCCAGGGGGCTATCGTAACGAGCCTCTACGAGCAGTACTTC,CASSLAQGAIVTSLYEQYF
-,-,TRBJ2-7,TRBV11-2,TGTGCCAGCAGCTTGAGAAGGGAGCTTTCGGGCGAGCAGTACTTC,CASSLRRELSGEQYF
-,-,TRBJ1-4,TRBV18,TGTGCCAGCTCACCATCTAATGAAAAACTGTTTTTT,CASSPSNEKLFF
-,-,TRBJ2-5,TRBV5-6,TGTGCCAGCAGCCCAGACAGGATCCGGGAGACCCAGTACTTC,CASSPDRIRETQYF
-,-,TRBJ2-3,TRBV7-9,TGTGCCAGCAGCTTAGGAATCGTCACAGATACGCAGTATTTT,CASSLGIVTDTQYF
TRBD1,few,TRBJ1-6,TRBV4-1,TGCGCCAGCAGCCAAGGGACAGGGGGCTCTAATTCACCCCTCCACTTT,CASSQGTGGSNSPLHF
-,few,TRBJ2-6,TRBV2,TGTGCCAGCAGTGACAAGGGCGGCTCTGGGGCCAACGTCCTGACTTTC,CASSDKGGSGANVLTF
TRBD1,-,TRBJ2-2,TRBV7-8,TGTGCCAGCAGCTTAGATCGGGACAGGGGGCTATTGCGCACCGGGGAGCTGTTTTTT,CASSLDRDRGLLRTGELFF
-,-,TRBJ2-1,TRBV4-3,TGCGCCAGCAGCCAGGGACGCCGGGGTGATGAGCAGTTCTTC,CASSQGRRGDEQFF
TRBD1,-,TRBJ1-5,TRBV28,TGTGCCAGCAGTTTTCGGACAGGGGGCGTTCAGCCCCAGCATTTT,CASSFRTGGVQPQHF
-,-,TRBJ1-4,TRBV11-2,TGTGCCAGCAGCTTAGGAGGAGGGAATAATGAAAAACTGTTTTTT,CASSLGGGNNEKLFF
TRBD1,-,TRBJ1-2,TRBV11-2,TGTGCCAGCAGCTTACTACCGGGCGGGACAGGGTATGGCTACACCTTC,CASSLLPGGTGYGYTF
-,-,TRBJ2-5,TRBV19,TGTGCCAGTAGATCTAGTCAGGCGGAGACCCAGTACTTC,CASRSSQAETQYF
-,-,TRBJ1-5,TRBV4-1,TGCGCCAGCAGCCAAGAGGGTCCGGGGCATCAGCCCCAGCATTTT,CASSQEGPGHQPQHF
TRBD2,-,TRBJ2-7,TRBV27,TGTGCCAGCAGTTTATGGAAGACTAGCGGAACCGTGAGGGAGCAGTACTTC,CASSLWKTSGTVREQYF
-,-,TRBJ2-3,TRBV21-1,TGTGCCAGCAGCAAAATGTCCCGCAGGGGGAAGACTAGCACAGATACGCAGTATTTT,CASSKMSRRGKTSTDTQYF
TRBD2,-,TRBJ2-5,TRBV7-3,TGTGCCAGCAGTCGAACTGGAGGACTAGCGGGAGAAGAGACCCAGTACTTC,CASSRTGGLAGEETQYF
-,-,TRBJ2-1,TRBV6-5,TGTGCCAGCAGTTACTCGGTACAGGGCTACAATGAGCAGTTCTTC,CASSYSVQGYNEQFF
-,-,TRBJ2-1,TRBV6-2/TRBV6-3,TGTGCCAGCAGTTATTGGGAGAGCTCCTACAATGAGCAGTTCTTC,CASSYWESSYNEQFF